This T cell receptor (beta chain) appears in the sequencing data of a study of T cell responses to AZD1222 COVID-19 vaccine. Sequenced by immunoSEQ multiplex PCR; TCRdb stores in-frame clones only, minus some. Counted here are about 100,000 clones, just over 85% occurring once; the ten biggest clones make up approximately 1.5%. General study results and limits: A mostly white British donor set with more females was recruited, and clonal diversity was possibly underestimated. At 160-218 and 743-854, vaccine-associated CD4 TCRs were dominant, and they spanned spike.

Trimming cost V 5 bases and J 8 bases; bases outside gene matches: 2. This CDR3 has 12 amino acids. CDR1 SGHVS and CDR2 FQNEAQ come from the germline V gene. A note on this clone: What it binds is unknown.

The chain links TRBV7-8 to TRBJ2-1, with 8 bases aligning to TRBD2. The source of this sequence is an adult in good health. The sequenced sample was peripheral blood, obtained on day 0 of AZD1222 vaccination. The CDR3 DNA is TGTGCCAGCAGCCGGACTAGCTATGAGCAGTTCTTC. This codes for CASSRTSYEQFF.